The 21 T cell receptor beta chains below all came from one sample that was sequenced in a study of graft-versus-host responses after intestinal transplantation. Some clones are missing from TCRdb's copy, which holds only in-frame ones; the method was immunoSEQ multiplex PCR. The repertoire holds approximately 90,000 clones, with roughly 91% as singletons. Their antigen targets remain unknown. Sequenced here: unstimulated CD8+ T cells sorted from spleen or lymph node cells, sampled before intestinal transplant. The source is a human donor who received an intestinal transplant.

J is TRBJ2-5 and V is TRBV5-6; unclear D gene. Germline loops: CDR1 SGHDT, CDR2 YYEEEE. V lost 0 bases and J lost 0, with 9 bases in between. CDR3 length: 15 amino acids. The CDR3 sequence: CASSLGGGNQETQYF. The CDR3 DNA follows: TGTGCCAGCAGCTTGGGCGGCGGAAACCAAGAGACCCAGTACTTC.

This clone was observed once. The chain uses TRBV4-3 and TRBJ1-5; possible D gene TRBD1, 5 bases. Trimming shortened V by 0 bases and J by 0 bases, and 12 bases separated the two germline ends. Per the germline V gene, CDR1 is LGHNA and CDR2 is YSLEER. This CDR3 spans 17 amino acids. CDR3 sequence (DNA): TGCGCCAGCAGCCAAGATTTAGACAGTTATAGCAATCAGCCCCAGCATTTT. Its protein product is CASSQDLDSYSNQPQHF.

The chain's CDR3 is CASSRRDRTSEAFF. The CDR3 DNA reads TGTGCCAGCAGCCGCCGGGACAGAACAAGCGAAGCTTTCTTT. V usage is TRBV13 and J usage is TRBJ1-1, with 7 bases identical to TRBD1. The junction had 11 bases not matched to a gene; V was cut back by 5 bases and J by 8 bases. Looked up from germline, CDR1 is PRHDT and CDR2 is FYEKMQ (reference sequence). This CDR3 contains 14 residues. The variable domain in full, with the rest retrieved from reference TRBV13 and TRBJ1-1, is AAGVIQSPRHLIKEKRETATLKCYPIPRHDTVYWYQQGPGQDPQFLISFYEKMQSDKGSIPDRFSAQQFSDYHSELNMSSLELGDSALYFCASSRRDRTSEAFFGQGTRLTVV.

V and J are TRBV19 and TRBJ1-6; D is perhaps TRBD1 (6 bases). Germline V gene lookup returns CDR1 LNHDA and CDR2 SQIVND (reference sequence). V gave up 2 bases and J gave up 7 bases, with 21 bases separating them. The CDR3 covers 18 residues. The CDR3 region has the DNA TGTGCCAGTAGTATACGGCAGGGGTACGCCAGTGGGAATTCACCCCTCCACTTT. Encoded protein: CASSIRQGYASGNSPLHF.

This chain joins TRBV4-3 and TRBJ2-1; possible D gene TRBD1, 5 bases. Germline V gene lookup returns CDR1 LGHNA and CDR2 YSLEER. The ends were cut back, 0 bases at V and 6 bases at J, with 9 bases in the middle. The CDR3 is made up of 14 amino acids. CDR3 DNA: TGCGCCAGCAGCCAAGATAAAGGGGCCAATGAGCAGTTCTTC. It specifies CASSQDKGANEQFF.

A word on this clone: Its ends do not fully match the called genes, so a read error is possible. The chain combines TRBV6-5 with TRBJ1-2; 8 nucleotides line up with TRBD1. CDR1 is MNHEY, CDR2 SVGAGI, per germline. The CDR3 has 11 amino acids. The DNA for the CDR3 is TGTGTCAGCAGTTACGGACAGGGCGTCACCTTC. Its translation: CVSSYGQGVTF.

Only one count was recorded for this clone. The chain links TRBV7-9 to TRBJ1-1; D remains ambiguous. This CDR3 region has 12 residues. Trimming took 5 bases from V and 6 from J, leaving 10 bases between them. CDR1 and CDR2 from the germline V gene are SEHNR and FQNEAQ (reference sequence). Written as DNA, the CDR3 is TGTGCCAGCAGCCCCACCCGCGCTGAAGCTTTCTTT. This encodes CASSPTRAEAFF.

The V call is TRBV7-2, the J call TRBJ2-1, with 10 bases identical to TRBD1. Trimming at V came to 0 bases and at J to 4 bases, leaving 3 bases not matched to a gene. The CDR3 runs to 16 residues. CDR1 and CDR2 (germline): SGHTA, FQGNSA. CDR3 protein: CASSLALGQGYNEQFF. The CDR3 region has the DNA TGTGCCAGCAGCTTAGCGCTGGGACAGGGGTACAATGAGCAGTTCTTC.

V gene TRBV6-1 combines with J gene TRBJ1-1, with 10 bases fitting TRBD1. CDR3 length: 14 amino acids. Germline loops: CDR1 MNHNS, CDR2 SASEGT. The ends lost 5 bases at V and 5 bases at J; junction bases unmatched: 5. The CDR3 DNA reads TGTGCCAGCAGTCCGGGACAGGGGTTTACTGAAGCTTTCTTT. It translates to CASSPGQGFTEAFF.

The rearrangement links TRBV6-5 to TRBJ1-1; D gene uncertain. The V end lost 2 bases, the J end lost 3 bases, and 7 bases lay between the germline ends. Germline CDR1 is MNHEY and CDR2 is SVGAGI. The CDR3 runs to 13 residues. Written as DNA, the CDR3 is TGTGCCAGCAGTTACGGGGAGGACACTGAAGCTTTCTTT. Its translation is CASSYGEDTEAFF.

This clone showed up just once. This chain uses TRBV7-2 with TRBJ2-7; possible D gene TRBD1, 6 bases. The CDR3 has 13 residues. Trimming stripped 2 bases from V and 5 bases from J, with 10 bases between. The germline V gene has CDR1 SGHTA and CDR2 FQGNSA. CDR3 region: CASSLSRGHEQYF. The DNA for the CDR3 is TGTGCCAGCAGCTTAAGCAGGGGTCACGAGCAGTACTTC.

This clone occurred once. The chain is built from TRBV7-9 and TRBJ1-4; D call uncertain. The V and J ends lost 5 bases and 8 bases respectively, with 24 bases between them. CDR3 size: 17 residues. Germline-derived CDR1 and CDR2 are SEHNR and FQNEAQ (reference sequence). CDR3 in amino acids: CASSPLAGEGAREKLFF. Here the CDR3 DNA reads TGTGCCAGCAGCCCCTTGGCCGGGGAGGGTGCTAGGGAAAAACTGTTTTTT.

The table lists this clone with a few counts. In nucleotides, the CDR3 is TGTGCCAGCAGTGAAACCCCAGGGATTGAGCAGTACTTC. Amino acids: CASSETPGIEQYF. The V gene is TRBV2, the J gene TRBJ2-7; weak D call: TRBD1 (5 bases). The germline V gene has CDR1 SNHLY and CDR2 FYNNEI. This CDR3 region has 13 residues. Trimming pared 2 bases from V and 7 bases from J, leaving 12 bases between.

V and J are TRBV13 and TRBJ2-5; possibly TRBD2 for D (6 bases). This CDR3 spans 16 amino acids. Germline-derived CDR1 and CDR2 are PRHDT and FYEKMQ (reference sequence). V lost 5 bases and J lost 5, with 21 bases in between. This chain's CDR3 is CASSRRGASALETQYF. CDR3 DNA: TGTGCCAGCAGCCGACGCGGCGCTAGCGCACTGGAGACCCAGTACTTC.

V usage is TRBV7-9 and J usage is TRBJ1-5; D is unresolved. CDR1 SEHNR and CDR2 FQNEAQ come from the germline V gene (reference sequence). This CDR3 is 12 amino acids long. Trimming pared 5 bases from V and 3 bases from J, leaving 5 bases between. This CDR3 is CASSVNNQPQHF. The CDR3 DNA reads as TGTGCCAGCAGCGTAAACAATCAGCCCCAGCATTTT.

The chain has TRBV27 and TRBJ2-1; TRBD1 agrees at 10 bases. The germline V gene has CDR1 MNHEY and CDR2 SMNVEV (reference sequence). The V and J ends lost 3 bases and 8 bases, in that order; junction bases with no gene match: 7. The CDR3 extends over 15 amino acids. The DNA for the CDR3 is TGTGCCAGCAGTTTGGTAGGACAGGGGGGGGATGAGCAGTTCTTC. Translation: CASSLVGQGGDEQFF.

This chain connects TRBV4-1 to TRBJ1-1, with 7 bases matching TRBD1. CDR3 length equals 15 residues. The germline V gene has CDR1 MGHRA and CDR2 YSYEKL. J lost 7 bases, V lost 0 bases, and 8 bases had no gene match. CDR3 nucleotides: TGCGCCAGCAGCCAAGACCCAGGGACAGACCTTGAAGCTTTCTTT. Translating it yields CASSQDPGTDLEAFF.

V is TRBV13 and J is TRBJ1-6; 9 bases line up with TRBD1. V lost 0 bases to trimming and J lost 9 bases; unmatched junction nucleotides: 3. Germline loops: CDR1 PRHDT, CDR2 FYEKMQ (reference sequence). This CDR3 is 15 amino acids long. The CDR3 bases are TGTGCCAGCAGCTTAGGCCTGACAGGGGGTTCACCCCTCCACTTT. This sequence encodes CASSLGLTGGSPLHF.

The genes are TRBV25-1 and TRBJ2-7, with 11 positions matching TRBD2. Trimming removed 5 bases from V and 2 bases from J; junction bases left unmatched: 5. In germline, CDR1 is MGHDK, CDR2 SYGVNS. The CDR3 runs 15 residues. The CDR3 bases are TGTGCCAGCAGTTCAGGACTAGCGGGCACCTACGAGCAGTACTTC. Translating gives CASSSGLAGTYEQYF.

The chain uses TRBV11-2 and TRBJ2-7; 8 bases agree with TRBD2. This CDR3 region has 15 residues. The J segment lost 4 bases and the V segment lost 3 bases, leaving 8 bases of the junction unmatched. From germline, CDR1 is SGHAT and CDR2 FQNNGV. The CDR3 spells CASSFGLAGGYEQYF. DNA for the CDR3: TGTGCCAGCAGCTTTGGACTAGCTGGAGGTTACGAGCAGTACTTC.

This chain joins TRBV27 and TRBJ2-1; 8 nucleotides align to TRBD2. CDR3 length equals 16 residues. The trim removed 0 bases at V and 1 base at J, leaving 2 bases unmatched. CDR1 and CDR2 from the germline V gene are MNHEY and SMNVEV (reference sequence). In DNA form, the CDR3 reads TGTGCCAGCAGTTTATCTAGCGGGGAGTCCTACAATGAGCAGTTCTTC. It translates to CASSLSSGESYNEQFF.